The 10 T cell receptor beta chains below all came from one sample that was sequenced in a study of shared T cell receptors in the human thymus. Generated by immunoSEQ multiplex PCR, the TCRdb table keeps only in-frame clones and is missing some. This table holds about 380,000 clones, roughly 94% found once. Sequencing input: thymocytes. These receptors were taken from a human donor.

This rearrangement joins TRBV7-2 to TRBJ1-5, with D tentatively TRBD1 (5 bases). V was cut by 1 base and J by 3 bases, with 10 bases left in between. This CDR3 has 15 residues. Germline assignment: CDR1 SGHTA and CDR2 FQGNSA. CDR3 sequence: CASSLVRAPNQPQHF. As DNA, the CDR3 is TGTGCCAGCAGCTTAGTCAGGGCCCCCAATCAGCCCCAGCATTTT.

This chain uses TRBV18 with TRBJ2-7; D call uncertain. This CDR3 has 12 residues. Germline-derived CDR1 and CDR2 are KGHSH and LQKENI. Trimming pared 5 bases from V and 7 bases from J, leaving 12 bases between. CDR3 in DNA: TGTGCCAGCTCAGCTGGTTCTCGGGAGCAGTACTTC. Its translation: CASSAGSREQYF.

This chain uses TRBV4-3 with TRBJ2-1; TRBD2 matches at 11 bases. Germline V gene sequence: CDR1 LGHNA, CDR2 YSLEER. Trimming took 3 bases from V and 3 from J; bases not matched to a gene: 10. The CDR3 is 18 amino acids. This CDR3 is CASSQELAGGPFYNEQFF. The CDR3 DNA is TGCGCCAGCAGCCAGGAATTAGCGGGAGGGCCGTTCTACAATGAGCAGTTCTTC.

This clone has a handful of counts. This chain's CDR3 is CASSAGFSNEKLFF. The CDR3 coding sequence is TGTGCCAGCAGCGCAGGGTTCTCGAATGAAAAACTGTTTTTT. This chain links TRBV7-2 with TRBJ1-4; D possibly corresponds to TRBD1 (5 bases). This CDR3 region has 14 residues. Trimming pared 5 bases from V and 5 bases from J, leaving 12 bases between. CDR1 SGHTA and CDR2 FQGNSA come from the germline V gene.

The chain recombines TRBV4-2 with TRBJ2-7; a weak D match, TRBD2 (5 bases). Between the trimmed V and J ends, which lost 0 bases and 2 bases, there was a span of 17 bases. CDR1 is LGHNA and CDR2 is YNFKEQ in the germline V gene. The CDR3 covers 17 residues. CDR3 sequence: CASSQDYPGSVTYEQYF. The CDR3, as DNA: TGTGCCAGCAGCCAAGACTACCCGGGTAGCGTCACCTACGAGCAGTACTTC.

This chain connects TRBV7-8 to TRBJ2-1, with D possibly TRBD2 on 6 matching bases. The CDR3 runs to 18 residues. Germline V gives CDR1 SGHVS, CDR2 FQNEAQ. Trimming left V 0 bases short and J 3 bases short, with 18 bases between. CDR3 nucleotides: TGTGCCAGCAGCTTAGCGATTTCAGAGGCGGGGAACTACAATGAGCAGTTCTTC. This codes for CASSLAISEAGNYNEQFF.

V usage is TRBV14 and J usage is TRBJ2-3; D ambiguous. The V and J ends lost 1 base and 3 bases respectively, with 8 bases between them. Germline-derived CDR1 and CDR2 are SGHDN and FVKESK. The CDR3 consists of 14 residues. The CDR3 here is CASSQVGMTDTQYF. The CDR3 nucleotides read TGTGCCAGCAGCCAAGTGGGGATGACAGATACGCAGTATTTT.

CDR3 residues: CASSLAESSYNEQFF. The CDR3 DNA is TGTGCCAGCAGTTTGGCGGAGAGCTCCTACAATGAGCAGTTCTTC. The V and J genes are TRBV28 and TRBJ2-1; no reliable D call. Germline V CDR1 and CDR2: MDHEN, SYDVKM. V gave up 3 bases and J gave up 0 bases, with 9 bases separating them. CDR3 length equals 15 residues.

The chain couples TRBV11-2 to TRBJ2-1; D is ambiguous. The V gene lost 1 base and the J gene lost 3 bases, with 13 bases spanning the gap. The germline V gene has CDR1 SGHAT and CDR2 FQNNGV. The CDR3 contains 16 residues. In DNA form, the CDR3 reads TGTGCCAGCAGCTTAGTAATCGGTTTAGTCTACAATGAGCAGTTCTTC. Its translation: CASSLVIGLVYNEQFF. Full variable domain (missing parts from reference TRBV11-2 and TRBJ2-1): EAGVAQSPRYKIIEKRQSVAFWCNPISGHATLYWYQQILGQGPKLLIQFQNNGVVDDSQLPKDRFSAERLKGVDSTLKIQPAKLEDSAVYLCASSLVIGLVYNEQFFGPGTRLTVL.

The chain couples TRBV30 to TRBJ2-3; TRBD2 agrees at 13 bases. Germline values: CDR1 GTSNPN, CDR2 SVGIG (reference sequence). With 0 bases clipped from V and 3 bases from J, the junction kept 3 bases outside the gene matches. The CDR3 length is 16 residues. CDR3 in amino acids: CAWSVRTSGSTDTQYF. The CDR3 region has the DNA TGTGCCTGGAGTGTACGGACTAGCGGGAGTACAGATACGCAGTATTTT.